This record looks at one TCR beta chain sequence and its context. It lacks a known antigen. Base qualities are not provided; no much larger clone lies one nucleotide away. These data are taken from a study of cytomegalovirus exposure and HLA in healthy donors (dated by TCRdb to the late 2010s). For the wider study: In an earlier analysis of approximately 500 of the donors, 276 Gb of sequence data and 100 million or so unique TCR beta sequences from about 179 million T cells were reported. Rather than using new phenotypic data, the later analysis identified candidate immune exposures from TCR beta sequences and from how often those sequences occurred across donors. An early release that covered fewer than 750 HLA-typed donors contained about 300 gigabases of sequencing data and tens of millions of unique TCR sequences. Every discovery cohort repertoire had been produced on one sequencing platform. Because of strong linkage in the cohort, five DR-DQ haplotypes were treated as single units for association and clustering. A later analysis re-analyzed previously published TCR beta repertoires from 666 donors and added high-resolution HLA genotyping to study TCR occurrence patterns. Of the 300 to 500 genotyped donors, approximately 81% were placed in the genetic ancestry cluster associated with self-reported Caucasian donors. In an earlier analysis of roughly 600 of the donors, high-throughput TCR beta sequencing was used to judge whether each TCR beta V gene segment behaved as functional or pseudogenic. Besides the first cohort of roughly 640 subjects, a separate validation cohort made up of roughly 130 different subjects was used. The study was designed to test whether signatures of past pathogen exposure could be identified by cataloging public T cell receptors. To predict cytomegalovirus infection status, the study combined high-throughput TCR immunosequencing, statistical association of individual TCRs with disease status, and machine learning. Among about 400 genotyped donors of the cohort, an average of about 240,000 unique TCR beta nucleotide sequences was sequenced per donor, of which approximately 19% were non-productive. Typing coverage differed by locus: A, B, C, DRB1 and DQB1 were typed in roughly 629-630 donors, DQA1 in 500 to 550, DPA1 in around 580, and DPB1 in roughly 450. The study used immunosequencing to profile the T cell repertoires of around 600 subjects and linked those repertoires to cytomegalovirus serostatus. HLA typing included class I and class II loci at four-digit resolution. Donor age, sex, ethnicity and CMV serostatus were collected together with the repertoire data. A later genetic analysis took genome-wide SNP genotypes for about 65% of the 666 donors and used that subset as a discovery cohort.

Trimming removed 5 bases from V and 4 bases from J, leaving 12 bases between the germline ends. The germline V gene specifies MNHEY as CDR1 and SVGAGI as CDR2. The CDR3 holds 13 amino acids from the cysteine to the phenylalanine. The kept DNA is CDR3 alone, 39 bases in frame from the first base. Overall results and qualifications from the work: According to a later analysis, TCR association rates differed among HLA loci, with DRB1 alleles showing the most associated TCRs and HLA-C alleles showing the fewest. Compared with equally common non-associated chains, HLA-associated TCR beta chains in a later analysis were more clonally expanded and had lower generation probabilities. HLA typing was unavailable for some donors at each locus, so association tests used only the typed subset. In a later genetic analysis, a missense DCLRE1C variant was associated with V-gene and J-gene trimming of TCR beta chains, and the association was replicated in an independent cohort. Assigning TCR associations to individual alleles was difficult when HLA alleles, especially DR and DQ, strongly co-occurred. A further reported finding was that TCR beta sequences accurately predicted the HLA-A and HLA-B alleles for most subjects in the first cohort. Immune exposure information for the cohort was limited to CMV serostatus. In a later analysis, most CMV-associated TCR beta chains were found to appear HLA-restricted, with HLA associations seemingly driven largely by CMV exposure. Compared with the roughly 720-donor mean, donors in an Asian-associated ancestry cluster had fewer N-insertions in productive TCRs, according to a later genetic analysis. Correlated functional status among segregating V segments might reflect linkage disequilibrium, but an unknown experimental factor could not be ruled out. In this cohort, only TCR beta chains were sequenced, and detectable features were limited by the absence of alpha or paired-chain data. In a later analysis, around 17,000 TCR beta sequences were associated with specific HLA alleles at a false discovery rate of 0.05. Across donors, most TCR sequences were observed very rarely, whereas some public TCRs were present in many individuals. The classifier was reported to diagnose cytomegalovirus status with high specificity and sensitivity in both the original cohort and the validation cohort. A few of the identified cytomegalovirus-associated TCR beta chains were confirmed in vitro to be specific for cytomegalovirus antigens. Several of the top co-occurrence clusters appeared to be linked to parvovirus B19, influenza, CMV and Epstein-Barr virus, according to a later analysis. Around 16 rarely observed V segments, including chromosome 9 orphons, were excluded from the earlier analysis of approximately 600 of the donors because counts were too low. In the study, 150 to 200 TCR beta chains were listed as associated with cytomegalovirus. Some IMGT-functional V segments, including TRBV6-2 and TRBV6-3, could not be told apart with the 87-base-pair reads, so those segments were excluded. The authors suggested that the approach could potentially be extended to other disease states and immunological phenotypes. A cluster of highly shared sequence variants was judged likely to represent a technical artifact of the sequencing pipeline. An earlier analysis of 450 to 750 of the donors showed that most TCR beta V segments appeared in productive rearrangements either about 87% or about 30% of the time, which broadly matched IMGT annotations. The presence/absence analyses assumed that sequencing depth was roughly uniform across donors, and that assumption may not be true.

The protocol used for the library was the immunoSEQ multiplex PCR assay. A mixture of 60 forward primers for TCR Vbeta segments and 13 reverse primers for TCR Jbeta segments was used in the multiplex PCR. Amplification of the CDR3 region of rearranged TCR beta genes was performed with a multiplex PCR assay on genomic DNA. On the Illumina HiSeq System, the amplified TCR beta libraries were sequenced as 87-base-pair reads. The study's own analysis went as follows. In a later analysis, some 80 million unique TCR beta chains were counted across the 650 to 750 repertoires, and roughly 10 million of these chains were shared by at least two donors. A nearest-neighbor algorithm error-corrected the raw reads and collapsed the reads into unique sequences, merging closely related sequences to remove PCR and sequencing errors. CDR3 sequences were aligned to IMGT reference sequences to assign V, D and J gene segments. For a sequence to be retained, a match of at least six nucleotides to both a V gene segment and a J gene segment was required. Rearrangements were called productive when the CDR3 lacked stop codons and stayed in frame with V and J; all others were non-productive. CDR3 was defined according to IMGT convention as the region running from the second conserved V-encoded cysteine to the conserved J-encoded phenylalanine. Sequences without an unambiguous match to a single V gene segment were excluded from the earlier analysis of 587 of the donors. An earlier analysis of about 590 of the donors classified V segments as functional when productive rearrangements were above 56.7% and as segregating when the standard deviation between donors was above 5%. To diagnose cytomegalovirus status from the catalog of TCR beta chain sequences, a statistical classification framework was built. In a later analysis, V and J genes were assigned by comparing TCR nucleotide sequences against IMGT/GENE-DB human TR gene sequences. Using the TCRdist pipeline, a later analysis assigned CDR3 sequences along with most-parsimonious VDJ recombination scenarios. In a later analysis, each TCR beta chain was defined by its CDR3 amino acid sequence together with its V-gene family, and reads without a unique V-gene family were excluded. As a way to deal with suspected cross-contamination and a sequencing artifact, a later analysis dropped 592 nucleotide sequences that were highly shared and had low generation probability. In a later analysis, a clonal expansion index for each public chain was calculated from normalized within-repertoire ranks of inferred template counts. Generation probabilities in a later analysis came from a VDJ recombination model fitted to out-of-frame rearrangements, and those results were checked against IGoR. Hypergeometric tests were used in a later analysis to score TCR-TCR, TCR-HLA and TCR-CMV co-occurrence, with a repertoire-size bias correction applied to the TCR pairs. A later analysis estimated false discovery rates by permuting HLA or CMV assignments 20 times. In a later analysis, co-occurring TCRs were grouped using DBSCAN, and TCRdist sequence similarity was added for clustering within HLA-allele-positive subsets. Repertoires with fewer than 30,000 or more than 120,000 public chains were left out of co-occurrence clustering, as were five repertoires with anomalous nucleotide sharing. TCRdb's version of the immuneACCESS table is confined to in-frame rearrangements and falls short of the full clone set. An unresolved V gene accounts for under half of the shortfall where checked; the remainder is of unknown origin. V and J calls plus clone size are reproduced from that table; the DNA served to infer D and trimming. The sample table holds approximately 180,000 clones, of which approximately 72% were seen once. In total, the top ten clones hold under 2.5% of the sample.

The cohort consisted of hundreds of healthy bone marrow donors. At the time of sampling, all cohort members were nominally healthy, though unrecorded immune exposures were likely present. CMV serostatus was positive for about 270 and negative for about 55% of the 666 cohort members, and was not recorded for this donor. Each donor provided a peripheral blood sample, and peripheral blood mononuclear cells were used for TCR beta sequencing. The Qiagen DNeasy Blood Extraction Kit was used to extract genomic DNA from the blood cell samples. The material sequenced was PBMCs. Recombination linked TRBV6-5 to TRBJ2-7; a tentative D call is TRBD1 (6 bases match). The TCR was taken from a human donor in good health. The CDR3 protein sequence reads: CASSKTGTYEQYF. The nucleotides are TGTGCCAGCAGTAAGACAGGCACATACGAGCAGTACTTC.